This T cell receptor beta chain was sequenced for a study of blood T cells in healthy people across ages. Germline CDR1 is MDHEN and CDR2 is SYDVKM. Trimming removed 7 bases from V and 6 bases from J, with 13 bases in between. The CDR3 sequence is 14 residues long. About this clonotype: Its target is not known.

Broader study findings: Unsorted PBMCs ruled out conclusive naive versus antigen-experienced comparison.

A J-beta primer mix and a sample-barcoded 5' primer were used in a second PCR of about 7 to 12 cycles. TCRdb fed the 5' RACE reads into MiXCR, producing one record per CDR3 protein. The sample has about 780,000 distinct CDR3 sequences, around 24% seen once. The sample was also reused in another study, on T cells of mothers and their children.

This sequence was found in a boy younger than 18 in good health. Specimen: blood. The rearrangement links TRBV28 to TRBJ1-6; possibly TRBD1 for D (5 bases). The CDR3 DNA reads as TGTGCCAGCACCCGACAGCCCCCTAATTCACCCCTCCACTTT. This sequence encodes CASTRQPPNSPLHF.